The 29 T cell receptor beta chains given below trace back to one sample, sequenced in a study of cytomegalovirus exposure and HLA in healthy donors. PCR involved 60 Vbeta and 13 Jbeta primers. Using immunoSEQ multiplex PCR, the repertoire was profiled, and TCRdb retains in-frame clones only, with some absent. The profile shows some 150,000 clones, roughly four fifths of them singletons. Sequenced material: PBMCs. Receptors originate from a male donor in good health and CMV-seronegative.

The rearrangement uses TRBV30 and TRBJ2-1; 7 bases line up with TRBD1. The CDR3 runs 14 residues. V lost 5 bases to trimming and J lost 5 bases; unmatched junction nucleotides: 9. The V gene's germline CDR1 is GTSNPN and CDR2 SVGIG (reference sequence). This CDR3 is CAWVKTGIDNEQFF. Written as DNA, the CDR3 is TGTGCCTGGGTTAAGACAGGGATCGACAATGAGCAGTTCTTC.

CDR3 region: CASSPPAGVGTEAFF. The CDR3 DNA sequence: TGTGCCAGCTCACCACCGGCAGGGGTGGGCACTGAAGCTTTCTTT. The chain joins TRBV18 to TRBJ1-1; perhaps TRBD1 as D (6 bases). Germline CDR1 and CDR2: KGHSH and LQKENI. The ends were cut back, 0 bases at V and 4 bases at J, with 12 bases in the middle. The CDR3 is made up of 15 amino acids. Complete variable domain (other parts from reference TRBV18 and TRBJ1-1): NAGVMQNPRHLVRRRGQEARLRCSPMKGHSHVYWYRQLPEEGLKFMVYLQKENIIDESGMPKERFSAEFPKEGPSILRIQQVVRGDSAAYFCASSPPAGVGTEAFFGQGTRLTVV.

The chain joins TRBV19 to TRBJ2-3, with D possibly TRBD2 on 5 matching bases. V was clipped by 3 bases and J by 0 bases, with 10 bases between them. CDR3 length equals 15 residues. Germline-derived CDR1 and CDR2 are LNHDA and SQIVND (reference sequence). CDR3 in DNA: TGTGCCAGTAGTATCAGAGGGTTTAGCACAGATACGCAGTATTTT. This gives the protein CASSIRGFSTDTQYF. Looking up the rest from reference TRBV19 and TRBJ2-3 gives the full variable domain: DGGITQSPKYLFRKEGQNVTLSCEQNLNHDAMYWYRQDPGQGLRLIYYSQIVNDFQKGDIAEGYSVSREKKESFPLTVTSAQKNPTAFYLCASSIRGFSTDTQYFGPGTRLTVL.

The V gene is TRBV18, the J gene TRBJ2-7; 9 bases fit TRBD1. Trimming cost V 3 bases and J 0 bases; bases outside gene matches: 3. The CDR3 is made up of 15 amino acids. Germline CDR1 KGHSH, CDR2 LQKENI. CDR3 residues: CASSPVTGGSYEQYF. As DNA, the CDR3 is TGTGCCAGCTCACCTGTGACAGGGGGCTCCTACGAGCAGTACTTC.

This CDR3 is CASSIGGGFSQETQYF. The CDR3 nucleotides read TGTGCCAGTAGTATAGGGGGGGGTTTCTCCCAAGAGACCCAGTACTTC. The J gene is TRBJ2-5, the V gene TRBV19; 7 bases fit TRBD2. The CDR3 consists of 16 residues. The V gene's germline CDR1 is LNHDA and CDR2 SQIVND (reference sequence). J lost 1 base, V lost 1 base, and 6 bases had no gene match.

The genes are TRBV7-2 and TRBJ1-2, with 8 nucleotides matching TRBD1. Germline V gene data show CDR1 as SGHTA and CDR2 as FQGNSA. The V and J ends lost 5 bases and 3 bases, in that order; junction bases with no gene match: 5. CDR3 size: 14 residues. DNA of the CDR3: TGTGCCAGCAGCCCAGGGGGCACGGACTATGGCTACACCTTC. It translates to CASSPGGTDYGYTF.

The chain is built from TRBV9 and TRBJ1-4; 7 nucleotides match TRBD1. Germline CDR1 and CDR2: SGDLS and YYNGEE. The CDR3 runs to 17 residues. V shed 3 bases, J shed 5 bases, and the junction held 13 bases outside the gene matches. The CDR3 bases are TGTGCCAGCAGCGAGAGGGGACGACAGGGAGGAAATGAAAAACTGTTTTTT. As protein: CASSERGRQGGNEKLFF. Looking up the rest from reference TRBV9 and TRBJ1-4 gives the full variable domain: DSGVTQTPKHLITATGQRVTLRCSPRSGDLSVYWYQQSLDQGLQFLIQYYNGEERAKGNILERFSAQQFPDLHSELNLSSLELGDSALYFCASSERGRQGGNEKLFFGSGTQLSVL.

The V call is TRBV19, the J call TRBJ1-2; D remains ambiguous. The CDR3 is 13 amino acids. V gave up 2 bases and J gave up 6 bases, with 10 bases separating them. In germline, CDR1 is LNHDA, CDR2 SQIVND (reference sequence). CDR3 region: CASSILATNGYTF. The CDR3 DNA follows: TGTGCCAGTAGTATATTGGCAACGAATGGCTACACCTTC.

In the case of this clone: An end of the junction does not agree with germline; a read error may underlie this. The J gene is TRBJ1-1, the V gene TRBV7-9; 8 bases line up with TRBD1. This CDR3 region has 12 residues. The germline V gene has CDR1 SEHNR and CDR2 FQNEAQ (reference sequence). The CDR3 DNA follows: TGTTCCAGCAGCCAAGGACAGGGCGAAGCTTTCTTT. Residues: CSSSQGQGEAFF.

This CDR3 reads CASSTPGQAYGYTF. CDR3 in DNA: TGTGCCAGCAGTACTCCTGGACAGGCCTATGGCTACACCTTC. The chain is built from TRBV28 and TRBJ1-2; TRBD1 matches at 7 bases. The germline CDR1 and CDR2 sequences are MDHEN and SYDVKM. The junction had 7 bases not matched to a gene; V was cut back by 5 bases and J by 4 bases. This CDR3 spans 14 amino acids.

This clone was recorded only once. This rearrangement joins TRBV19 to TRBJ1-2; a possible D gene is TRBD1 (6 bases). Trimming pared 8 bases from V and 7 bases from J, leaving 14 bases between. Germline values: CDR1 LNHDA, CDR2 SQIVND (reference sequence). There are 12 residues in the CDR3. DNA of the CDR3: TGTGCCAGTGGAAGGGGGATCTCTGGCTACACCTTC. Its translation is CASGRGISGYTF.

The V call is TRBV25-1, the J call TRBJ1-5; weak D call: TRBD1 (6 bases). CDR3 length equals 15 residues. Germline lookup yields CDR1 MGHDK and CDR2 SYGVNS. V lost 5 bases and J 0 bases, leaving 11 bases between the germline ends. As DNA, the CDR3 is TGTGCCAGCAGTTTAGGGGGTGGTAGCAATCAGCCCCAGCATTTT. As protein: CASSLGGGSNQPQHF.

The rearrangement links TRBV9 to TRBJ2-2; 7 bases line up with TRBD1. Germline loops: CDR1 SGDLS, CDR2 YYNGEE. The CDR3 is made up of 15 amino acids. J was trimmed by 1 base and V by 2 bases; bases with no gene match: 2. The CDR3 here is CASSVRQGNTGELFF. In DNA form, the CDR3 reads TGTGCCAGCAGCGTGAGACAGGGGAACACCGGGGAGCTGTTTTTT.

CDR3 bases: TGTGCCATCAGTGAGTCCCAGGGGGCGGCTAATGAAAAACTGTTTTTT. Protein: CAISESQGAANEKLFF. The chain uses TRBV10-3 and TRBJ1-4, with TRBD1 matching over 8 bases. Germline trimming cut 0 bases from V and 3 bases from J; bases unmatched to any gene: 3. CDR3 size: 16 residues. CDR1 is ENHRY, CDR2 SYGVKD, per germline.

This sequence joins TRBV28 and TRBJ1-2, with 9 bases that match TRBD1. Losses at the gene ends were 4 bases for V and 4 bases for J; bases not matched to a gene: 4. The CDR3 totals 14 residues. Germline CDR1 is MDHEN and CDR2 is SYDVKM. For the CDR3, the DNA is TGTGCCAGCAGTTACCCGACAGGGGGCTATGGCTACACCTTC. This gives the protein CASSYPTGGYGYTF.

The chain recombines TRBV30 with TRBJ2-5, with D possibly TRBD2 on 6 matching bases. The J call is in doubt because the DNA end fits TRBJ2-7 better. Germline-derived CDR1 and CDR2 are GTSNPN and SVGIG (reference sequence). This CDR3 has 15 amino acids. CDR3 in amino acids: CAWDPGLHSTYEQYF. The CDR3 bases are TGTGCCTGGGACCCGGGACTCCATAGTACCTACGAGCAGTACTTC.

The chain carries TRBV18 and TRBJ2-1, with TRBD1 identical over 11 bases. CDR1 is KGHSH, CDR2 LQKENI, per germline. J lost 8 bases, V lost 3 bases, and 0 bases had no gene match. CDR3 size: 13 residues. The CDR3 coding sequence is TGTGCCAGCTCACCGGGACAGGGGGATGAGCAGTTCTTC. Translated, it gives CASSPGQGDEQFF.

This chain links TRBV15 with TRBJ2-4, with D perhaps matching TRBD1 (6 bases). CDR1 LNHNV and CDR2 YYDKDF come from the germline V gene (reference sequence). The CDR3 is 18 amino acids. V lost 0 bases and J lost 2, with 17 bases in between. The CDR3 region is CATSREWLGAQTKNIQYF. The CDR3 DNA is TGTGCCACCAGCAGAGAGTGGCTGGGGGCGCAAACCAAAAACATTCAGTACTTC. The full variable domain, rest sourced from reference TRBV15 and TRBJ2-4, is DAMVIQNPRYQVTQFGKPVTLSCSQTLNHNVMYWYQQKSSQAPKLLFHYYDKDFNNEADTPDNFQSRRPNTSFCFLDIRSPGLGDTAMYLCATSREWLGAQTKNIQYFGAGTRLSVL.

For the CDR3, the DNA is TGTGCCAGCAGCCCGGGACAGGGGAACGAGCAGTACTTC. Its protein is CASSPGQGNEQYF. This chain connects TRBV7-9 to TRBJ2-7; 10 bases map to TRBD1. V shed 5 bases, J shed 5 bases, and the junction held 3 bases outside the gene matches. This CDR3 spans 13 amino acids. Germline CDR1 is SEHNR and CDR2 is FQNEAQ (reference sequence).

V is TRBV29-1 and J is TRBJ2-1; TRBD2 matches 12 bases. The germline V gene has CDR1 SQVTM and CDR2 ANQGSEA. The J segment lost 5 bases and the V segment lost 4 bases, leaving 12 bases of the junction unmatched. This CDR3 region has 17 residues. CDR3 residues: CSVVRLAGGMYNNEQFF. CDR3 nucleotides: TGCAGCGTTGTTAGGCTAGCGGGGGGGATGTACAACAATGAGCAGTTCTTC.

The chain couples TRBV2 to TRBJ2-7, with TRBD2 matching over 9 bases. After removal of 8 bases from V and 3 bases from J, the junction contained 8 bases not matched to a gene. Germline CDR1 is SNHLY and CDR2 is FYNNEI. The CDR3 covers 14 residues. CDR3 sequence: CASGGRAVSYEQYF. The CDR3 nucleotides read TGTGCCAGCGGCGGGAGGGCCGTAAGCTACGAGCAGTACTTC.

Details on this clone: Other nucleotide sequences from this sample produce the same CDR3. The genes are TRBV19 and TRBJ2-3, with 9 nucleotides matching TRBD1. Germline CDR1 reads LNHDA; CDR2 reads SQIVND (reference sequence). CDR3 length: 18 amino acids. Germline trimming cut 3 bases from V and 0 bases from J; bases unmatched to any gene: 10. The CDR3: CASSIGQGPIFSTDTQYF. The CDR3 DNA is TGTGCCAGTAGTATCGGACAGGGGCCCATCTTTAGCACAGATACGCAGTATTTT.

To note about this clone: A read error may account for a junction end that differs from germline. The chain is built from TRBV2 and TRBJ2-7; D may correspond to TRBD1 or TRBD2 (7 bases each). The CDR3 is 16 amino acids. In germline, CDR1 is SNHLY, CDR2 FYNNEI. The CDR3 DNA sequence: TGTGCCAGCAGCGAAGGGGGCATAACTAGCGTCGGCGAGCAGTACTTC. It codes for CASSEGGITSVGEQYF. Full variable domain (rest looked up from reference TRBV2 and TRBJ2-7): EPEVTQTPSHQVTQMGQEVILRCVPISNHLYFYWYRQILGQKVEFLVSFYNNEISEKSEIFDDQFSVERPDGSNFTLKIRSTKLEDSAMYFCASSEGGITSVGEQYFGPGTRLTVT.

CDR3 amino acids: CASSSPGTGGGDEQFF. The DNA of the CDR3 is TGTGCCAGCTCAAGCCCCGGGACAGGGGGCGGAGATGAGCAGTTCTTC. The chain uses TRBV18 and TRBJ2-1; 12 bases agree with TRBD1. The CDR3 totals 16 residues. Germline V lookup: CDR1 KGHSH, CDR2 LQKENI. V trimming: 5 bases; J trimming: 8 bases; junction bases outside the gene matches: 10.

The chain recombines TRBV19 with TRBJ2-3; TRBD1 aligns across 7 bases. V trimming: 5 bases; J trimming: 2 bases; junction bases outside the gene matches: 7. The CDR3 loop spans 15 amino acids. CDR1 is LNHDA and CDR2 is SQIVND in the germline V gene (reference sequence). CDR3 loop: CASSLRDSHTDTQYF. DNA for the CDR3: TGTGCCAGTAGTCTCCGGGACAGCCACACAGATACGCAGTATTTT.

The rearrangement joins TRBV7-8 to TRBJ2-2, with D possibly being TRBD1 (6 bases). Germline loops: CDR1 SGHVS, CDR2 FQNEAQ. V shed 1 base and J shed 7 bases, with 13 bases lying between them. This CDR3 is built from 15 residues. CDR3 region: CASSLGTALGGELFF. CDR3 nucleotide sequence: TGTGCCAGCAGCTTAGGGACAGCACTTGGCGGGGAGCTGTTTTTT.

J is TRBJ2-2 and V is TRBV4-3; 11 nucleotides agree with TRBD2. Trimming cost V 0 bases and J 6 bases; bases outside gene matches: 12. The length of the CDR3 is 19 residues. Per germline, CDR1 LGHNA and CDR2 YSLEER. CDR3 loop: CASSQDLGSGRAGPGELFF. The CDR3 DNA is TGCGCCAGCAGCCAAGATCTCGGTAGCGGGAGGGCGGGGCCCGGGGAGCTGTTTTTT.

The chain joins TRBV6-5 to TRBJ1-1, with D possibly being TRBD1 (5 bases). Trimming stripped 0 bases from V and 2 bases from J, with 13 bases between. Germline CDR1 is MNHEY and CDR2 is SVGAGI. The CDR3 is 16 amino acids. The CDR3 spells CASSYSRGSRNTEAFF. In nucleotides, the CDR3 is TGTGCCAGCAGTTACTCTCGGGGGAGTCGAAACACTGAAGCTTTCTTT.

This clone was counted only a few times. V usage is TRBV18 and J usage is TRBJ2-1; 7 nucleotides align to TRBD2. The V segment lost 4 bases and the J segment 1 base; nucleotides outside the gene matches: 4. CDR1 is KGHSH, CDR2 LQKENI, per germline. The CDR3 is 15 amino acids. The CDR3 DNA reads as TGTGCCAGCTCACTGCGGGGGAGGTCCTACAATGAGCAGTTCTTC. Protein product: CASSLRGRSYNEQFF.